The 15 T cell receptor beta chains presented below share a single source sample, sequenced in a study of T-cell memory formation after mild COVID-19 (dated by TCRdb to the early 2020s). Library method: 5' RACE. The reads were generated on an Illumina NovaSeq 6000. TCRdb cleaned the public reads at Q25 with fastp, built clones with MiXCR and kept in-frame beta chains. CDR3 protein sequences are deduplicated, and each keeps its most common genes and DNA. In this sample the table shows 530,000 or so distinct CDR3 sequences, roughly 17% of which occur a single time. Jointly, the top ten make up about 8.1% of the sample. The sequenced sample was PBMCs or a T cell subset sorted from them (not recorded which). The receptors come from an adult woman who had mild COVID-19 (a few samples of this study predate the infection). The sample titles of this study are shuffled in the database, so cell type and time point are left out; the donor was told from shared clones.

The chain combines TRBV7-2 with TRBJ2-7; 7 bases align to TRBD2. V gave up 5 bases and J gave up 0 bases; unmatched junction bases: 10. Germline V gene lookup returns CDR1 SGHTA and CDR2 FQGNSA. The CDR3 length is 16 residues. CDR3 amino acids: CASSHDYSGYSYEQYF. In DNA, the CDR3 is TGTGCCAGCAGCCACGATTATAGCGGGTACTCCTACGAGCAGTACTTC.

This clonotype occurred a few times. DNA of the CDR3: TGTGCCAGCAGCTCGCAACTAGCGGGAGCCGGGGAGCTGTTTTTT. Residues: CASSSQLAGAGELFF. V usage is TRBV7-3 and J usage is TRBJ2-2, with 11 bases aligning to TRBD2. Germline CDR1 SGHTA, CDR2 FQGTGA. This CDR3 has 15 amino acids. The V segment lost 4 bases and the J segment 6 bases; nucleotides outside the gene matches: 4.

This clonotype was counted a few times. The rearrangement links TRBV7-3 to TRBJ2-7; D may correspond to TRBD1 or TRBD2 (6 bases each). Trimming pared 3 bases from V and 6 bases from J, leaving 9 bases between. The germline V gene encodes CDR1 SGHTA and CDR2 FQGTGA. The CDR3 sequence is 12 residues long. The CDR3, as DNA: TGTGCCAGCAGCTTCGGGGGCGGCGAGCAGTACTTC. Its translation: CASSFGGGEQYF.

This clonotype was counted a few times. This sequence joins TRBV12-3 or TRBV12-4 and TRBJ1-2; unclear D gene. With 3 bases removed from V and 5 bases from J, the gap between germline ends came to 13 bases. The CDR3 length is 14 residues. CDR3: CASSLPGRGYGYTF. The CDR3 DNA sequence: TGTGCCAGCAGTTTGCCGGGGAGAGGGTATGGCTACACCTTC.

V and J are TRBV4-3 and TRBJ2-5, with 9 bases lining up with TRBD1. V lost 1 base to trimming and J lost 5 bases; unmatched junction nucleotides: 5. The germline V gene encodes CDR1 LGHNA and CDR2 YSLEER. The CDR3 totals 15 residues. The CDR3 loop is CASSQGTGDGETQYF. In DNA form, the CDR3 reads TGCGCCAGCAGCCAAGGGACAGGGGACGGGGAGACCCAGTACTTC.

The genes are TRBV5-1 and TRBJ2-5, with D possibly TRBD1 on 6 matching bases. This CDR3 has 14 residues. The V and J ends lost 0 bases and 5 bases respectively, with 11 bases between them. Germline CDR1 is SGHRS and CDR2 is YFSETQ. CDR3 coding DNA: TGCGCCAGCAGCTTGGACAGGGCTTGGGAGACCCAGTACTTC. Residues: CASSLDRAWETQYF.

This clonotype appeared a few times. The chain combines TRBV6-5 with TRBJ2-1; TRBD2 matches at 7 bases. V shed 2 bases, J shed 7 bases, and the junction held 14 bases outside the gene matches. The CDR3 sequence is 17 residues long. Germline-derived CDR1 and CDR2 are MNHEY and SVGAGI. The CDR3 nucleotides are TGTGCCAGCAGTTACGAGGGCCCGGGGACTACCATAAATGAGCAGTTCTTC. Encoded protein: CASSYEGPGTTINEQFF.

The rearrangement uses TRBV7-9 and TRBJ2-5; D is uncertain. Between the trimmed V and J ends, which lost 1 base and 2 bases, there was a span of 8 bases. The CDR3 has 14 amino acids. CDR1 is SEHNR, CDR2 FQNEAQ, per germline (reference sequence). CDR3 in DNA: TGTGCCAGCAGCTTAGTTGGAACGCAAGAGACCCAGTACTTC. Protein: CASSLVGTQETQYF.

This clonotype was observed at least ten times. This chain uses TRBV5-1 with TRBJ2-1; 11 nucleotides match TRBD2. Per the germline V gene, CDR1 is SGHRS and CDR2 is YFSETQ. Trimming cost V 0 bases and J 6 bases; bases outside gene matches: 5. CDR3 size: 16 residues. The CDR3 here is CASSLEASGGINEQFF. The DNA of the CDR3 is TGCGCCAGCAGCTTGGAGGCTAGCGGGGGGATCAATGAGCAGTTCTTC.

This chain uses TRBV12-3 or TRBV12-4 with TRBJ1-2, with D possibly being TRBD1 (5 bases). V was pared by 2 bases and J by 0 bases, with 10 bases between. The CDR3 is 15 amino acids. CDR3 region: CASSLRGGANYGYTF. The CDR3 DNA reads TGTGCCAGCAGTTTAAGGGGCGGAGCTAACTATGGCTACACCTTC.

This clonotype has at least ten counts. The J gene is TRBJ2-2, the V gene TRBV15; no clear D gene. With 0 bases removed from V and 7 bases from J, the gap between germline ends came to 9 bases. Looked up from germline, CDR1 is LNHNV and CDR2 is YYDKDF (reference sequence). The CDR3 length is 14 residues. The chain's CDR3 is CATSRDEPGGELFF. CDR3 coding DNA: TGTGCCACCAGCAGAGATGAGCCGGGCGGGGAGCTGTTTTTT.

The V and J genes are TRBV7-2 and TRBJ2-5, with 8 bases matching TRBD1. Germline CDR1 is SGHTA and CDR2 is FQGNSA. The CDR3 runs to 15 residues. V shed 4 bases and J 1 base; nucleotides not matched to a gene: 5. The CDR3 nucleotides are TGTGCCAGCAGCTCCAACAGGGGGACCCAAGAGACCCAGTACTTC. It translates to CASSSNRGTQETQYF.

This clonotype was picked up many times. CDR3 protein: CASSPTGQNYGYTF. CDR3 sequence (DNA): TGTGCCAGCAGTCCTACAGGGCAAAACTATGGCTACACCTTC. The genes are TRBV7-8 and TRBJ1-2; a weak D match, TRBD1 (6 bases). Between the trimmed V and J ends, which lost 6 bases and 2 bases, there was a span of 13 bases. Germline lookup yields CDR1 SGHVS and CDR2 FQNEAQ. The CDR3 is 14 residues long. Looking up the rest from reference TRBV7-8 and TRBJ1-2 gives the full variable domain: GAGVSQSPRYKVAKRGQDVALRCDPISGHVSLFWYQQALGQGPEFLTYFQNEAQLDKSGLPSDRFFAERPEGSVSTLKIQRTQQEDSAVYLCASSPTGQNYGYTFGSGTRLTVV.

V usage is TRBV9 and J usage is TRBJ1-2; D gene uncertain. Trimming took off 0 bases at V and 3 bases at J, with 12 bases between the two ends. This CDR3 contains 15 residues. From germline, CDR1 is SGDLS and CDR2 YYNGEE. CDR3 loop: CASSVVASQDYGYTF. CDR3 bases: TGTGCCAGCAGCGTAGTGGCAAGCCAGGACTATGGCTACACCTTC. Filled out from reference TRBV9 and TRBJ1-2, the complete variable domain reads DSGVTQTPKHLITATGQRVTLRCSPRSGDLSVYWYQQSLDQGLQFLIQYYNGEERAKGNILERFSAQQFPDLHSELNLSSLELGDSALYFCASSVVASQDYGYTFGSGTRLTVV.

V usage is TRBV24-1 and J usage is TRBJ2-2; no clear D. Germline V CDR1 and CDR2: KGHDR, SFDVKD. The CDR3 runs 19 residues. V lost 3 bases and J 2 bases, leaving 21 bases between the germline ends. CDR3 in amino acids: CATSDPRSEWVTNTGELFF. For the CDR3, the DNA is TGTGCCACCAGTGATCCCCGGTCCGAATGGGTTACCAACACCGGGGAGCTGTTTTTT.